The rows below give T cell receptor beta chains drawn from one sample of a study of CD8 T cells in ankylosing spondylitis. Via MiXCR, TCRdb re-called the 5' RACE reads, giving one row per CDR3 protein. This table has about 52,000 distinct CDR3 sequences, 6.5% to 9% appearing once. The sequenced material came from blood, either unsorted or a sorted T cell fraction (not recorded which). The receptors stem from a female donor with ankylosing spondylitis or in good health (not recorded which). Both conserved end residues are part of each CDR3. D genes are given only for firm matches. Rows give clone size only sometimes, using once, few, many, or a class for an expanded clone.

d_gene,j_gene,abundance,v_gene,CDR3aa,CDR3nt
.,TRBJ2-2,few,TRBV24-1,CATSDAWTNTGELFF,TGTGCCACCAGTGATGCCTGGACGAACACCGGGGAGCTGTTTTTT
.,TRBJ1-5,many,TRBV5-4,CASSHGGGGDQPQHF,TGTGCCAGCAGCCACGGGGGGGGCGGCGATCAGCCCCAGCATTTT
.,TRBJ2-5,.,TRBV5-1,CASSREETQYF,TGCGCCAGCAGCAGAGAAGAGACCCAGTACTTC
.,TRBJ1-1,many,TRBV12-3/TRBV12-4,CASSLRVGADTEAFF,TGTGCCAGCAGTTTAAGGGTAGGGGCGGACACTGAAGCTTTCTTT
TRBD1,TRBJ1-3,many,TRBV5-1,CASSSGQQPGNTIYF,TGCGCCAGCAGCTCGGGACAGCAACCTGGAAACACCATATATTTT
.,TRBJ2-3,many,TRBV5-1,CASSWGPSTDTQYF,TGCGCCAGCAGCTGGGGACCGAGCACAGATACGCAGTATTTT
.,TRBJ1-3,many,TRBV20-1,CSATPRSFSGNTIYF,TGCAGTGCTACTCCCCGCTCCTTCTCTGGAAACACCATATATTTT
.,TRBJ2-5,many,TRBV20-1,CSAADSGAQETQYF,TGCAGTGCCGCGGACTCCGGGGCCCAAGAGACCCAGTACTTC
.,TRBJ2-1,many,TRBV30,CAWGGQSNNEQFF,TGTGCCTGGGGAGGACAGTCAAACAATGAGCAGTTCTTC
TRBD2,TRBJ2-2,few,TRBV7-2,CASSLERGPPKLFF,TGTGCCAGCAGCTTAGAGCGGGGGCCCCCGAAGCTGTTTTTT
.,TRBJ2-2,many,TRBV4-1,CASSPPNTGELFF,TGCGCCAGCAGCCCACCGAACACCGGGGAGCTGTTTTTT
TRBD1,TRBJ1-2,many,TRBV29-1,CSVRQGWNYGYTF,TGCAGCGTGAGACAGGGGTGGAACTATGGCTACACCTTC
.,TRBJ2-5,many,TRBV9,CASSYRQASETQYF,TGTGCCAGCAGCTACCGACAGGCGTCAGAGACCCAGTACTTC
.,TRBJ1-6,.,TRBV29-1,CSVGQSYNSPLHF,TGCAGCGTTGGACAGTCCTATAATTCACCCCTCCACTTT
.,TRBJ1-2,many,TRBV29-1,CSTMGGSGYGYTF,TGCAGCACTATGGGAGGTTCGGGCTATGGCTACACCTTC
.,TRBJ1-6,many,TRBV19,CASSPTGLASSPLHF,TGTGCCAGTAGTCCGACAGGCCTTGCCAGTTCACCCCTCCACTTT
TRBD2,TRBJ2-5,many,TRBV30,CAWNWRGVQETQYF,TGTGCCTGGAACTGGCGGGGGGTTCAAGAGACCCAGTACTTC
TRBD1,TRBJ2-7,many,TRBV27,CASKQGAENEQYF,TGTGCCAGCAAACAGGGGGCCGAAAACGAGCAGTACTTC
.,TRBJ1-2,many,TRBV6-1,CASSPGNRPGYTF,TGTGCCAGCAGCCCCGGGAACCGCCCTGGCTACACCTTC
TRBD2,TRBJ2-7,many,TRBV20-1,CSAITRQLAGEQYF,TGCAGTGCCATTACACGGCAACTAGCGGGGGAGCAGTACTTC
TRBD2,TRBJ2-1,few,TRBV7-2,CASSPTSGGDNEQFF,TGTGCCAGCAGCCCTACTAGCGGGGGGGACAATGAGCAGTTCTTC
.,TRBJ2-1,many,TRBV5-1,CASSLGLKRLYNEQFF,TGCGCCAGCAGCTTGGGACTTAAGCGATTATACAATGAGCAGTTCTTC
.,TRBJ2-5,many,TRBV3-1,CASSQAMETQYF,TGTGCCAGCAGCCAAGCTATGGAGACCCAGTACTTC
.,TRBJ2-7,many,TRBV10-3,CAIKDSSYEQYF,TGTGCCATCAAGGACAGCTCCTACGAGCAGTACTTC
TRBD1,TRBJ1-1,many,TRBV5-1,CASSHTATGKNTEAFF,TGCGCCAGCAGCCACACCGCGACAGGGAAGAACACTGAAGCTTTCTTT
TRBD1,TRBJ2-7,.,TRBV29-1,CSVELGTGGVEQYF,TGCAGCGTTGAACTCGGGACAGGGGGCGTAGAGCAGTACTTC
.,TRBJ2-5,.,TRBV7-2,CASSLMSTQETQYF,TGTGCCAGCAGCTTAATGAGCACCCAAGAGACCCAGTACTTC